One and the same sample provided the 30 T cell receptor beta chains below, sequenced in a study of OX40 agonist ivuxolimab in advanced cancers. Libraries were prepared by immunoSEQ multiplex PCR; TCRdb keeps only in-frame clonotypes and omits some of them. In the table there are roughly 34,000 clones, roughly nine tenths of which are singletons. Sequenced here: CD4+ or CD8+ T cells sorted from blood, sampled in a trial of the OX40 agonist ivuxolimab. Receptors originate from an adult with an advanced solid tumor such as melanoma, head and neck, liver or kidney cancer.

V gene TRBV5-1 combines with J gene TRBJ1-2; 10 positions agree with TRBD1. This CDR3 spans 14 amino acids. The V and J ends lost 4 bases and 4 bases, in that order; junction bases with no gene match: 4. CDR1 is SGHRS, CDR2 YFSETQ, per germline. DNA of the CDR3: TGCGCCAGCAGCGGGACAGGGGATGGCTATGGCTACACCTTC. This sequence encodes CASSGTGDGYGYTF.

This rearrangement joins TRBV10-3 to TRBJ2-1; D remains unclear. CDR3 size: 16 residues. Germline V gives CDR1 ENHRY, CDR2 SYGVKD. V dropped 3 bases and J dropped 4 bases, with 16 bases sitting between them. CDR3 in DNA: TGTGCCATCAGTGAACCTATCTCCGGATTATACAATGAGCAGTTCTTC. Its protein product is CAISEPISGLYNEQFF.

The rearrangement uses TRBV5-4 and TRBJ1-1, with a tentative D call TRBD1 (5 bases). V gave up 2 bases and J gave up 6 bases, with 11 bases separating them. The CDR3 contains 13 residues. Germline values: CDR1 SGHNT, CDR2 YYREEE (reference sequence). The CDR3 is CASSFPGGAEAFF. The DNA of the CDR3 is TGTGCCAGCAGCTTCCCCGGGGGGGCTGAAGCTTTCTTT.

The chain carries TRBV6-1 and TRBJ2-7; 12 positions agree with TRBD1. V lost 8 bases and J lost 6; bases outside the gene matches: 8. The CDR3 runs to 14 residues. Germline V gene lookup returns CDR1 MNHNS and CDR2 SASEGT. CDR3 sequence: CASVEGQGAREQYF. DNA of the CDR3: TGTGCCAGCGTCGAGGGACAGGGGGCGCGCGAGCAGTACTTC.

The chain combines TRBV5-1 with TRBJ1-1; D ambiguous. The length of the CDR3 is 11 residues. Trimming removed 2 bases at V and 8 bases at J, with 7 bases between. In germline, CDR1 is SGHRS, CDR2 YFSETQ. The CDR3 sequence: CASSFNTEAFF. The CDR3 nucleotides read TGCGCCAGCAGCTTTAATACAGAAGCTTTCTTT.

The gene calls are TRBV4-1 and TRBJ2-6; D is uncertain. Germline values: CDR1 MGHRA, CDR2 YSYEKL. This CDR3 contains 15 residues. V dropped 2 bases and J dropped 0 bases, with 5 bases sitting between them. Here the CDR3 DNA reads TGCGCCAGCAGCCAATGGACCTCTGGGGCCAACGTCCTGACTTTC. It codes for CASSQWTSGANVLTF.

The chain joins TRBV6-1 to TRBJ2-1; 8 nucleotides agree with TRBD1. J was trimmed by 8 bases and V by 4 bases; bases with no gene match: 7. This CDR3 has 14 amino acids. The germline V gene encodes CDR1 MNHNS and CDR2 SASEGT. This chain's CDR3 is CASSARTGLDEQFF. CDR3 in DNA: TGTGCCAGCAGTGCCCGGACAGGGCTCGATGAGCAGTTCTTC.

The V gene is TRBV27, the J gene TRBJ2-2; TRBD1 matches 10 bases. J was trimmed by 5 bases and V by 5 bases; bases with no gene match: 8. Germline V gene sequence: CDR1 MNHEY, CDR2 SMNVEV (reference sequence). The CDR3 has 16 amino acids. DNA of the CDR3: TGTGCCAGCAGTCCGTTCGGGACAGGGGTAACCGGGGAGCTGTTTTTT. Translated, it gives CASSPFGTGVTGELFF.

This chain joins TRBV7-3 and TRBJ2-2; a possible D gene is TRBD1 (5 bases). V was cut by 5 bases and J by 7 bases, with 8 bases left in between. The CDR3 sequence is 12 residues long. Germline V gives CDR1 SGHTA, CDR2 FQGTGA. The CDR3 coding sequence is TGTGCCAGCAGCCAAAGGGGCGGGGAGCTGTTTTTT. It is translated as CASSQRGGELFF.

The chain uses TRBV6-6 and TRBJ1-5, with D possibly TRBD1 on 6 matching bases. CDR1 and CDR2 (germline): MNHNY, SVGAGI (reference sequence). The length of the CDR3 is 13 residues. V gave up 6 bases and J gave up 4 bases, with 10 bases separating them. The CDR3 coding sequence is TGTGCCAGCAGGGGACAAGGGAATCAGCCCCAGCATTTT. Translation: CASRGQGNQPQHF.

The DNA of the CDR3 is TGTGCCAGCAGCCCATCGGAGCGTCGCCACGAGCAGTACTTC. Its translation: CASSPSERRHEQYF. The chain is built from TRBV11-3 and TRBJ2-7; D call uncertain. Trimming cost V 5 bases and J 5 bases, with 16 bases left between them. This CDR3 is built from 14 residues. Germline CDR1 is SGHNT and CDR2 is YENEEA.

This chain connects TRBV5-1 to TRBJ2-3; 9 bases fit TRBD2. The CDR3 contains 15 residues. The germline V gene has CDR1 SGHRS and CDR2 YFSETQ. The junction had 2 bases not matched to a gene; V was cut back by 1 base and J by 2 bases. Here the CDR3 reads CASSLLAGDTDTQYF. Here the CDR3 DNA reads TGCGCCAGCAGCTTGTTAGCGGGGGACACAGATACGCAGTATTTT.

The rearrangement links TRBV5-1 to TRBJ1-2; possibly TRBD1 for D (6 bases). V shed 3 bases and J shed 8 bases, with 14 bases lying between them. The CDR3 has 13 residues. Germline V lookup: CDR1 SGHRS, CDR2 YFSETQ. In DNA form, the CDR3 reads TGCGCCAGCAGCTCGGACAGTCGTCGGGGCTACACCTTC. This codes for CASSSDSRRGYTF.

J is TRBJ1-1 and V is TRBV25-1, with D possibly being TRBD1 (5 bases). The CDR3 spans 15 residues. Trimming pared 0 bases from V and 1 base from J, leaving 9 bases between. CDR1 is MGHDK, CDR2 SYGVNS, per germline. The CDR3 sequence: CASSEYRGGNTEAFF. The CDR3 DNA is TGTGCCAGCAGTGAATATCGGGGGGGGAACACTGAAGCTTTCTTT. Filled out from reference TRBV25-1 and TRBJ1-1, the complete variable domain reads EADIYQTPRYLVIGTGKKITLECSQTMGHDKMYWYQQDPGMELHLIHYSYGVNSTEKGDLSSESTVSRIRTEHFPLTLESARPSHTSQYLCASSEYRGGNTEAFFGQGTRLTVV.

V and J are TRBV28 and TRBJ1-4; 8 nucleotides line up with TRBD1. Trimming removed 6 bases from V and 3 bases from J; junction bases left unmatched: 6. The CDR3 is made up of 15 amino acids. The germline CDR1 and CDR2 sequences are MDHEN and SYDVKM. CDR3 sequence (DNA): TGTGCCAGCAGCCCCCAGACAGGGGCTAATGAAAAACTGTTTTTT. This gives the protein CASSPQTGANEKLFF.

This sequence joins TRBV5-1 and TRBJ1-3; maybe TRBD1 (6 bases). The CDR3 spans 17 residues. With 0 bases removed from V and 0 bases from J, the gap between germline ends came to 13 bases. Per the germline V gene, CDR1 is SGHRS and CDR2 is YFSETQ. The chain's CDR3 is CASSLALGASSGNTIYF. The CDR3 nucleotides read TGCGCCAGCAGCTTGGCTCTGGGGGCCAGCTCTGGAAACACCATATATTTT.

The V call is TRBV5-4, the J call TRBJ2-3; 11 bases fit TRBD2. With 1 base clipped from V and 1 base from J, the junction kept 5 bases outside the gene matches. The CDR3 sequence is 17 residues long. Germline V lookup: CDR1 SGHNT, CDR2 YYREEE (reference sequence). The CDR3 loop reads CASSLPGGLAGTDTQYF. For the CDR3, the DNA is TGTGCCAGCAGCTTGCCGGGGGGACTAGCGGGCACAGATACGCAGTATTTT.

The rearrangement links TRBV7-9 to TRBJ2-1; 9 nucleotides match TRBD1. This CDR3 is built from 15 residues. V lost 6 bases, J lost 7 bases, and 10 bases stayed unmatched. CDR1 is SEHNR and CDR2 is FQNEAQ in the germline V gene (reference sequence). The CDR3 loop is CASRPDRGPFNEQFF. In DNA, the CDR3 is TGTGCCAGCAGACCGGACAGGGGCCCTTTTAATGAGCAGTTCTTC.

The CDR3 DNA reads TGTGCCTGGTCTACAGAGGCAGATACGCAGTATTTT. Its translation is CAWSTEADTQYF. This chain uses TRBV30 with TRBJ2-3; no clear D. With 5 bases removed from V and 4 bases from J, the gap between germline ends came to 10 bases. The CDR3 has 12 residues. Germline assignment: CDR1 GTSNPN and CDR2 SVGIG (reference sequence).

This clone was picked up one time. CDR3 sequence reads: CASSLGWASSPGELFF. The CDR3 DNA is TGTGCCAGCAGCTTAGGTTGGGCGTCAAGCCCCGGGGAGCTGTTTTTT. This chain uses TRBV7-9 with TRBJ2-2, with D unresolved. Germline CDR1 SEHNR, CDR2 FQNEAQ (reference sequence). The CDR3 has 16 residues. Trimming stripped 1 base from V and 6 bases from J, with 15 bases between.

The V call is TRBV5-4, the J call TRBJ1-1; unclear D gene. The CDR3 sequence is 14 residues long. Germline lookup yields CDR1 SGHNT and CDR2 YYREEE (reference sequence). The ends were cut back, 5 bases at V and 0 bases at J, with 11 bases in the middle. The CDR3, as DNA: TGTGCCAGCAGGACAATCGACCTGAACACTGAAGCTTTCTTT. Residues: CASRTIDLNTEAFF.

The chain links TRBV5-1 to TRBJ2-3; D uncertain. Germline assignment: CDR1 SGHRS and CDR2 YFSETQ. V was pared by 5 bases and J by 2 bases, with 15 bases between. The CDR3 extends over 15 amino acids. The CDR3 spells CASRPSAGYTDTQYF. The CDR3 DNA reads TGCGCCAGCAGGCCCTCGGCAGGCTACACAGATACGCAGTATTTT.

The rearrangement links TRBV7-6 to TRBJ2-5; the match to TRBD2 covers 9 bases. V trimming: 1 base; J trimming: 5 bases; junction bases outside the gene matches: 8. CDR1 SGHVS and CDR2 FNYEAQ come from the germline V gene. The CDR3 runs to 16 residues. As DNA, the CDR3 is TGTGCCAGCAGCTTAGGAGGCAGCGGGGGGTGGGAGACCCAGTACTTC. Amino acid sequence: CASSLGGSGGWETQYF.

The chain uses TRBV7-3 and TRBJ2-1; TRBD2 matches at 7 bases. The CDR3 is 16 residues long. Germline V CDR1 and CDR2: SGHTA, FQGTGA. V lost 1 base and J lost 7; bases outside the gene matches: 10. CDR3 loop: CASSLIGGGPENEQFF. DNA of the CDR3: TGTGCCAGCAGCTTAATTGGGGGAGGGCCGGAGAATGAGCAGTTCTTC.

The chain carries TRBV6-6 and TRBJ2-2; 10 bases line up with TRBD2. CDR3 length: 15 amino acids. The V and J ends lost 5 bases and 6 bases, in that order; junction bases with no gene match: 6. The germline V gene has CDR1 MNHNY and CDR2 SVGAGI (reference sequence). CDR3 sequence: CASSPSGRAAGELFF. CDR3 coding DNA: TGTGCCAGCAGTCCTAGCGGGAGAGCCGCCGGGGAGCTGTTTTTT.

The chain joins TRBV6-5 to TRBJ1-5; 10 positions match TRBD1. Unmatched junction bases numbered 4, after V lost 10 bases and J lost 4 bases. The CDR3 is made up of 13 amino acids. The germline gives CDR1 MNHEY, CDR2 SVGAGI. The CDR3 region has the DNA TGTGCCACACGGGACAGGGGAAATCAGCCCCAGCATTTT. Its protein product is CATRDRGNQPQHF.

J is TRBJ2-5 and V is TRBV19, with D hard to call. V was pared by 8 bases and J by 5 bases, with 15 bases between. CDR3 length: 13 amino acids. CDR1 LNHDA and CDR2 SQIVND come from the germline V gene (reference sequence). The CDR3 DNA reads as TGTGCCAGTGCGCTGGGGTTTTGGGAGACCCAGTACTTC. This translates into CASALGFWETQYF.

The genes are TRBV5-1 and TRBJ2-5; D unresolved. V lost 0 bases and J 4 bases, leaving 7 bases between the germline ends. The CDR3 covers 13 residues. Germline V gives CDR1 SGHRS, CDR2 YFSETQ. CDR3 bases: TGCGCCAGCAGCTTGGGGGGTGGAGAGACCCAGTACTTC. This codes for CASSLGGGETQYF. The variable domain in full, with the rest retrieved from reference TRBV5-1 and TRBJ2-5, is KAGVTQTPRYLIKTRGQQVTLSCSPISGHRSVSWYQQTPGQGLQFLFEYFSETQRNKGNFPGRFSGRQFSNSRSEMNVSTLELGDSALYLCASSLGGGETQYFGPGTRLLVL.

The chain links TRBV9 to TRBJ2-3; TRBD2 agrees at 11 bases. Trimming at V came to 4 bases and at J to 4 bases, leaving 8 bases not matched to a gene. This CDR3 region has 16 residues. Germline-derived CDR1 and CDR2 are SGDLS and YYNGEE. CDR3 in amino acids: CASSPRSSGGADTQYF. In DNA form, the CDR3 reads TGTGCCAGCAGCCCCCGAAGTAGCGGGGGGGCAGATACGCAGTATTTT.

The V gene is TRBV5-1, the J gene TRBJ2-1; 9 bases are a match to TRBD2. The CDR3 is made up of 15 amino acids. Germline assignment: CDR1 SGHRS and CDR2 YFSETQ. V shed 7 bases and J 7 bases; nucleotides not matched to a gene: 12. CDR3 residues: CASGLGSGSWNEQFF. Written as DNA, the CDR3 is TGCGCCAGCGGTCTTGGTAGCGGGAGTTGGAATGAGCAGTTCTTC.